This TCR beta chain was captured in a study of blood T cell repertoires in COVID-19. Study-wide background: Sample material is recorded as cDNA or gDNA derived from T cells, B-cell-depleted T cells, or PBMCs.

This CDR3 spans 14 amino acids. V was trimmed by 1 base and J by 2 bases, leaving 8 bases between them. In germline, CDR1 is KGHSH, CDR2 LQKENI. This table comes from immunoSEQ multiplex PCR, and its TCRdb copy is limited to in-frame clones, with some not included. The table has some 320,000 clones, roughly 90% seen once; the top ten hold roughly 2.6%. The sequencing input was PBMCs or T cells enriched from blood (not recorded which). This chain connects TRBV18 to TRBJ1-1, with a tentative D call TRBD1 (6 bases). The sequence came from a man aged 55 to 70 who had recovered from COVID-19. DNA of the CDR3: TGTGCCAGCTCACCACAGGGGGTAAACACTGAAGCTTTCTTT. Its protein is CASSPQGVNTEAFF.